The next 8 T cell receptor beta chains were all read from a single sample in a study of T cells in localized non-small cell lung cancer. Only in-frame clones appear in the TCRdb table, and some are missing; sequencing was by immunoSEQ multiplex PCR. Among roughly 27,000 clones listed, 92% were seen once. The specimen comprised peripheral blood mononuclear cells, sampled before any cancer treatment. The receptor set was obtained from a woman between 40 and 69 years old with stage III lung adenocarcinoma.

The V gene is TRBV19, the J gene TRBJ1-2; 11 nucleotides align to TRBD1. CDR3 length equals 15 residues. Unmatched junction bases numbered 7, after V lost 7 bases and J lost 3 bases. Per germline, CDR1 LNHDA and CDR2 SQIVND (reference sequence). CDR3 loop: CASTVGTGGDYGYTF. The CDR3 nucleotides are TGTGCCAGTACGGTCGGGACAGGGGGAGACTATGGCTACACCTTC.

This chain uses TRBV6-1 with TRBJ1-1; D ambiguous. Trimming stripped 0 bases from V and 1 base from J, with 15 bases between. This CDR3 has 17 amino acids. CDR1 is MNHNS and CDR2 is SASEGT in the germline V gene. CDR3 sequence: CASSEARATLKNTEAFF. The CDR3 DNA reads as TGTGCCAGCAGTGAAGCACGGGCAACGCTGAAGAACACTGAAGCTTTCTTT.

V gene TRBV21-1 combines with J gene TRBJ2-7; TRBD2 reflects the table's D call only, with no check against the DNA. TRBV21-1 is noted as a pseudogene. The CDR3 consists of 14 residues. The CDR3 loop is CASSKGTETYEQYF. CDR3 nucleotide sequence: TGTGCCAGCAGCAAGGGGACTGAGACCTACGAGCAGTACTTC.

In nucleotides, the CDR3 is TGTGCCAGCAGCTCCCGGACAGGGTCTGACGAGCAGTACTTC. Amino acid sequence: CASSSRTGSDEQYF. The V call is TRBV11-1, the J call TRBJ2-7; TRBD1 matches at 8 bases. Per germline, CDR1 SGHAT and CDR2 FQDESV (reference sequence). This CDR3 has 14 residues. Trimming cost V 4 bases and J 5 bases; bases outside gene matches: 7.

This sequence joins TRBV7-2 and TRBJ1-5; the D gene is possibly TRBD1 (5 bases). The CDR3 extends over 15 amino acids. Germline V lookup: CDR1 SGHTA, CDR2 FQGNSA. Deletions cut 4 bases from V and 4 bases from J, with 14 bases between. The CDR3 nucleotides read TGTGCCAGCAGCTCCGGGACGAGAGAAAATCAGCCCCAGCATTTT. Translating it yields CASSSGTRENQPQHF. The complete variable domain, with remaining parts taken from reference TRBV7-2 and TRBJ1-5, reads GAGVSQSPSNKVTEKGKDVELRCDPISGHTALYWYRQSLGQGLEFLIYFQGNSAPDKSGLPSDRFSAERTGGSVSTLTIQRTQQEDSAVYLCASSSGTRENQPQHFGDGTRLSIL.

The chain uses TRBV7-9 and TRBJ2-1; the match to TRBD1 covers 9 bases. V was pared by 5 bases and J by 6 bases, with 8 bases of the junction left unmatched. Germline CDR1 reads SEHNR; CDR2 reads FQNEAQ (reference sequence). CDR3 length: 15 amino acids. For the CDR3, the DNA is TGTGCCAGCAGCCTGGGACAGGGCGTCGTCAATGAGCAGTTCTTC. Its translation: CASSLGQGVVNEQFF.

The CDR3 DNA is TGTGCCTGGAGTTTCGGGTCTTATAGCAATCAGCCCCAGCATTTT. Translation gives CAWSFGSYSNQPQHF. The rearrangement joins TRBV30 to TRBJ1-5; D is undetermined. Germline-derived CDR1 and CDR2 are GTSNPN and SVGIG (reference sequence). With 2 bases removed from V and 0 bases from J, the gap between germline ends came to 11 bases. This CDR3 is built from 15 residues.

The CDR3 DNA reads TGTGCCAGCAGCTTACTAACAGGGGTTCTAGATACGCAGTATTTT. Its protein product is CASSLLTGVLDTQYF. The chain recombines TRBV7-2 with TRBJ2-3; TRBD1 aligns across 7 bases. This CDR3 is built from 15 residues. Germline CDR1 is SGHTA and CDR2 is FQGNSA. V trimming: 2 bases; J trimming: 5 bases; junction bases outside the gene matches: 7.